This is a list of T cell receptor beta chains from one sample in a study of lymphopenia after photon versus proton radiotherapy. Some clones are missing from TCRdb's copy, which holds only in-frame ones; the method was immunoSEQ multiplex PCR. This table has 83,000 or so clones, 65% to 85% appearing once. Sample: peripheral blood, taken from a patient treated with proton-based radiotherapy. All receptors come from a man between 60 and 75 years old with pancreatic cancer. The CDR3 runs from the conserved cysteine through the conserved F or W. The size field is filled for only some rows; it gives once, few, many or a size class.

few,TRBV2,CASSPAGAGVSGELFF
.,TRBV5-6,CASSPLTLGVKFF
.,TRBV6-6,CASSNRGGFGNEQFF
.,TRBV19,CASTSTATLRETQYF
.,TRBV9,CASSVRDRDYGYTF
.,TRBV15,CATSRDRATGELFF
.,TRBV5-4,CASSQTSGTTETQYF
.,TRBV9,CASSVGSSGSTDTQYF
.,TRBV6-1,CASSEAGGTYQPQHF
.,TRBV2,CATRGGELSDTQYF
.,TRBV5-1,CASCLGTGRADTQYF
.,TRBV6-1,CASRDRGLEAGELFF
.,TRBV2,CASSSGTGNYGYTF
.,TRBV7-9,CASRPDRRIAEAFF
.,TRBV7-8,CASSLPVGELFF
.,TRBV19,CASSGGDSSGNTIYF
.,TRBV5-4,CASSFVGFNEQFF
.,TRBV11-2,CASSLKPADTEAFF
.,TRBV28,CASRTGGGQTNTEAFF
.,TRBV11-2,CASSGRRGYNEQFF
.,TRBV4-1,CASRKTGTTTDTQYF
.,TRBV9,CASSVGEHLHDIEQFF
.,TRBV11-3,CASSSRGYLEDGTEAFF
.,TRBV7-9,CASSFYAGQVRNQPQHF
.,TRBV4-1,CASSQDLRDTPSRKLFF
.,TRBV4-1,CASSLTPGQGIDTQYF
.,TRBV19,CASSTGGSGYTF
.,TRBV30,CAWSVHSSSGNTIYF
.,TRBV9,CASSVRSGNTGELFF
.,TRBV30,CAWKNRGTNTGELFF
.,TRBV7-9,CASSLSGAGVVTDTQYF
.,TRBV4-1,CASSQDLRNTYEQYF
once,TRBV11-3,CASSFTVRDSYEQYF
.,TRBV11-2,CASRNDRVNTGELFF
few,TRBV28,CASSLRFANQPQHF
.,TRBV9,CASSVGLLAQETQYF
.,TRBV6-1,CASSLILSQPQHF
.,TRBV7-9,CASSPVRSRGTGEQFF
.,TRBV18,CASSPQRTTNTGELFF
.,TRBV2,CASREDPIRNQPQHF
.,TRBV28,CASSFGLAGGRETQYF
.,TRBV7-8,CASSSRRLAPYNEQFF